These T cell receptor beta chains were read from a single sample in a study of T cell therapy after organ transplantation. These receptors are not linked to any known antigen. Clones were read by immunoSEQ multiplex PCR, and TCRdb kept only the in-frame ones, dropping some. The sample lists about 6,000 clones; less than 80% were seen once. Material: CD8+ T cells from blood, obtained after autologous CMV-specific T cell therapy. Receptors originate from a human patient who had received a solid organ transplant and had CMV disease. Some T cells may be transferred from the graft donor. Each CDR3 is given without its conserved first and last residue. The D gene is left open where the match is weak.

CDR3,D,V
ASALVASGVNTGELF,TRBD2,TRBV12-5
ASSAGAKETQY,.,TRBV9
ASSQERGPDTQY,.,TRBV4-1
AWSVSGGSLYEQY,TRBD2,TRBV30
ASSISGAPNQPQH,.,TRBV19
ASSPDIGPYEQY,.,TRBV7-7
ASSLYGSNTGELF,.,TRBV5-1
ASSLETRPRDEQF,.,TRBV5-6
ASSFRENNYGYT,.,TRBV28
ASSQVLAGGRQETQY,TRBD2,TRBV4-1
ASSPPTSGRNEQF,TRBD2,TRBV6-6
ASSGGTSGRTIQY,TRBD2,TRBV9
ASSQASSGPNIQY,TRBD2,TRBV4-3
ASSWVGHSYNEQF,.,TRBV19
ASSAGGSSYEQY,.,TRBV19
ASSMRDRFNYGYT,TRBD1,TRBV19
ASSQEQDPDNEQF,.,TRBV4-3
ASSHRDSANYGYT,TRBD1,TRBV4-1
ASSQDRLAGVVRGELF,TRBD2,TRBV4-3
ASSSDLYEQY,.,TRBV28
ASSPSGTSYEQY,TRBD2,TRBV6-5
ASSLELAGGGTGELF,TRBD2,TRBV11-3
ASSATGGFSYGYT,.,TRBV9
ASSFSGRSTDTQY,TRBD2,TRBV19
ASSFGHSYEQY,.,TRBV7-2
ASSEASGNTGELF,.,TRBV6-1
SAPDGNRELF,.,TRBV29-1
ASSLRREGLGDGELF,TRBD2,TRBV5-1
ASSKGDYPGTDTQY,.,TRBV21-1
ASSVVAGVYNEQF,TRBD2,TRBV9
ASRWTGGYEQY,TRBD1,TRBV27
ASSQRLAGGKAGELF,TRBD2,TRBV4-2
ASSEDRGLNYGYT,TRBD1,TRBV2
ASSGTSNEQF,TRBD2,TRBV5-5
ASSLIVASNQPQH,.,TRBV28
ASSQEWRGGYEQY,.,TRBV4-3
ASGGRTDNEQF,.,TRBV9
ASSPSLNTEAF,.,TRBV11-2
ASSESPPWTSGPTDTQY,TRBD2,TRBV6-1
ASSPRVRAEETQY,.,TRBV27
ATRDRGTGELF,TRBD1,TRBV7-9
AISVLAGWEAGELF,TRBD2,TRBV10-3
ASSRLASSSYEQY,TRBD2,TRBV4-1
ASSLATSGSRNEQF,TRBD2,TRBV7-6
ASSQDRGSNQPQH,.,TRBV4-2
ASSLIDEQY,.,TRBV18
ASSQSRAGGDTQY,TRBD2,TRBV4-3
ASSEGGVEAF,.,TRBV25-1
ASSGGTNSYNEQF,.,TRBV28
ASSVGGHQPQH,.,TRBV9
ASNGLAGDNEQF,TRBD2,TRBV6-9
ASSEGQSTGELF,.,TRBV9
ASSLLAILGQGRNQPQH,TRBD1,TRBV5-6